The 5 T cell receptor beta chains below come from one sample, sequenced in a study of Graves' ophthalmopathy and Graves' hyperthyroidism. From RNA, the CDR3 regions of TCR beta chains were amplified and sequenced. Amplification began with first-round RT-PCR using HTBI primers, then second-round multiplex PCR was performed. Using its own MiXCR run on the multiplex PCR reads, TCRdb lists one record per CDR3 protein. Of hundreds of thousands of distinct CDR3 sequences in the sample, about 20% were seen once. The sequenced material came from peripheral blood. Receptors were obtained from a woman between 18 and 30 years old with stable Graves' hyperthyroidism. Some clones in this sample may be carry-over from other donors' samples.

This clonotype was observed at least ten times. The CDR3 bases are TGTGCCAGCAGCTCTTGGACGGGCACGTTCTCCTACGAGCAGTACTTC. Its protein product is CASSSWTGTFSYEQYF. The gene calls are TRBV11-1 and TRBJ2-7; D remains unclear. The germline gives CDR1 SGHAT, CDR2 FQDESV (reference sequence). CDR3 length: 16 residues. The V gene lost 4 bases and the J gene lost 0 bases, with 16 bases spanning the gap. The whole variable domain, filled in from reference TRBV11-1 and TRBJ2-7, reads EAEVAQSPRYKITEKSQAVAFWCDPISGHATLYWYRQILGQGPELLVQFQDESVVDDSQLPKDRFSAERLKGVDSTLKIQPAELGDSAMYLCASSSWTGTFSYEQYFGPGTRLTVT.

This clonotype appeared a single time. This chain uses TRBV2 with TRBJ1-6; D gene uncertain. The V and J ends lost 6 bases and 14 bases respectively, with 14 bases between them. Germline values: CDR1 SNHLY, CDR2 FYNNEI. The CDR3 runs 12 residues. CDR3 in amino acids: CASRFSGRALHF. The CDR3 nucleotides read TGTGCCAGCAGATTTTCGGGTCGAGCCCTCCACTTT.

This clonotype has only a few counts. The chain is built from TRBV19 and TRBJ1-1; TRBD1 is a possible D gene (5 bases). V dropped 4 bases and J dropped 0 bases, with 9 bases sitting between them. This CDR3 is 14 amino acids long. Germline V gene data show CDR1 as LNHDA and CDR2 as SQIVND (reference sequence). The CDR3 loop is CASSKGDMNTEAFF. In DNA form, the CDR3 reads TGTGCCAGTAGTAAAGGGGATATGAACACTGAAGCTTTCTTT.

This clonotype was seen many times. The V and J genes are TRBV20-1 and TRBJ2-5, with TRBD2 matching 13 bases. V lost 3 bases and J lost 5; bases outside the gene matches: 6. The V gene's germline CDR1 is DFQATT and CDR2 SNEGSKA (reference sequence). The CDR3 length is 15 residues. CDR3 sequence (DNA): TGCAGTGCTAGTTCCCGGACTAGCGGGAGCGAGACCCAGTACTTC. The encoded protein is CSASSRTSGSETQYF.

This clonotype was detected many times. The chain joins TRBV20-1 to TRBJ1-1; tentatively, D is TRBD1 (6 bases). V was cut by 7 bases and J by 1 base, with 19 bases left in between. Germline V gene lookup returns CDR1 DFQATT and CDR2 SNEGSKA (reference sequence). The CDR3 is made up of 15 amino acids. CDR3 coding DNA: TGCAGTGGACTGGGCCGGCAAGGGGGGAACACTGAAGCTTTCTTT. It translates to CSGLGRQGGNTEAFF.